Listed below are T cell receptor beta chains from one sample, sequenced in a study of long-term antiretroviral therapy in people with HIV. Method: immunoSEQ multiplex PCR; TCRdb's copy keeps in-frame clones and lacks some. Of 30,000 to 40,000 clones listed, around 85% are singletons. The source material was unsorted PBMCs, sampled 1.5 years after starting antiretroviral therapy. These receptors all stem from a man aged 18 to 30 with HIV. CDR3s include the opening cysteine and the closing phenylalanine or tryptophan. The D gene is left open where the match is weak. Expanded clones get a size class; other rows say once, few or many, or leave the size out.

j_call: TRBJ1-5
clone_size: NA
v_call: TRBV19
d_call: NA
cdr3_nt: TGTGCCAGTAGTATCGAGGGACTCGGTCAGCCCCAGCATTTT
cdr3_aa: CASSIEGLGQPQHF

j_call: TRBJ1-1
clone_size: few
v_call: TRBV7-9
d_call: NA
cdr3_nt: TGTGCCAGCAGTTTGTGGGTAGGGAACACTGAAGCTTTCTTT
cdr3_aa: CASSLWVGNTEAFF

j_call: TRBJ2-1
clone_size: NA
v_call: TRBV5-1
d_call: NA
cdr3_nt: TGCGCCAGCAAACAGGTGCTCTACAATGAGCAGTTCTTC
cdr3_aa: CASKQVLYNEQFF

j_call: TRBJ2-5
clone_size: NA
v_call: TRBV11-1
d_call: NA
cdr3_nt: TGTGCCAGCAGCCCCTCGGGGGAAACGGAGACCCAGTACTTC
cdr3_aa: CASSPSGETETQYF

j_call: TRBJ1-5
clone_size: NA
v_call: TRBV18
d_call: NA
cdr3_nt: TGTGCCAGCTCACCAGAAGGACAGCTTCATCAGCCCCAGCATTTT
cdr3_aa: CASSPEGQLHQPQHF

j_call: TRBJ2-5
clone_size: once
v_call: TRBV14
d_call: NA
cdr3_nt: TGTGCCAGCAGCCAAGACAGACAGAGGGAGACCCAGTACTTC
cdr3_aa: CASSQDRQRETQYF

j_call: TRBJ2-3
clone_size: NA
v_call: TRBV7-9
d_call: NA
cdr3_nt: TGTGCCAGCAGCGAATCTAGGACTATCACAGATACGCAGTATTTT
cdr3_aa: CASSESRTITDTQYF

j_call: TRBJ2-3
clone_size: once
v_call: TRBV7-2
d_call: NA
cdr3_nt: TGTGCCAGCAGCTTAGGCCCTCTCACAGATACGCAGTATTTT
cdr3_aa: CASSLGPLTDTQYF

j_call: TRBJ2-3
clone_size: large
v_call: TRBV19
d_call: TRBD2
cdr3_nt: TGTGCCAGTAATATCGGCGGGAGTAGCACAGATACGCAGTATTTT
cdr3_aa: CASNIGGSSTDTQYF

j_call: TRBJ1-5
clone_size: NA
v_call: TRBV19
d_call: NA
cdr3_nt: TGTGCCAGTAGTAACGGGGGGCAGGGGCAGCCCCAGCATTTT
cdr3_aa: CASSNGGQGQPQHF

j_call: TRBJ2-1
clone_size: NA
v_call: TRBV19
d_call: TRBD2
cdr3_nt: TGTGCCAGTAGTACCAAGACTAGCGGGACCTACAATGAGCAGTTCTTC
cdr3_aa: CASSTKTSGTYNEQFF

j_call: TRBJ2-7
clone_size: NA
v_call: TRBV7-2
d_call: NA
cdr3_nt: TGTGCCAGCAGCTTAGACGGCGGGCCTCTAAACTACGAGCAGTACTTC
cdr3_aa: CASSLDGGPLNYEQYF

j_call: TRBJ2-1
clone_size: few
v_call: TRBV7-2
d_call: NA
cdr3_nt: TGTGCCAGCAGCTTAGAGGGCGTTAAGCAGTTCTTC
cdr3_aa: CASSLEGVKQFF

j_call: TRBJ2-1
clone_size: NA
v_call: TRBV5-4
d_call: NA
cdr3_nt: TGTGCCAGCAGCCCGGGCAGGGCTCATGAGCAGTTCTTC
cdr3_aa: CASSPGRAHEQFF

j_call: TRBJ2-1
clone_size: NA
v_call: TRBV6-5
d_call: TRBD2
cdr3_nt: TGTGCCAGCAGTTACTCCGGGACTAAGAACAATGAGCAGTTCTTC
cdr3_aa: CASSYSGTKNNEQFF

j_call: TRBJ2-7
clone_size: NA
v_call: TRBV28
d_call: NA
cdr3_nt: TGTGCCAGCATCAAGACTAGTAGCTACGAGCAGTACTTC
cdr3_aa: CASIKTSSYEQYF

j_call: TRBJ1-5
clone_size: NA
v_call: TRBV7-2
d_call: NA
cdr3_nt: TGTGCCAGCAGCCTGACAGTCGATAGCAATCAGCCCCAGCATTTT
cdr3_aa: CASSLTVDSNQPQHF

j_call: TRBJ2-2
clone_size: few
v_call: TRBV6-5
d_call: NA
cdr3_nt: TGTGCCAGCAGCGATCGACAGACCGGGGAGCTGTTTTTT
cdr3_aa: CASSDRQTGELFF

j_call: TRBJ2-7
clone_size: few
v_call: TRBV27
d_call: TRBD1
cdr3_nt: TGTGCCAGCAGTTGGGACAGGGGCTACGAGCAGTACTTC
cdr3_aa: CASSWDRGYEQYF

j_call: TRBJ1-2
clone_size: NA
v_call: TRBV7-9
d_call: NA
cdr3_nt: TGTGCCAGCAGCCTGAACGTCGGGGTTAACTATGGCTACACCTTC
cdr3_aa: CASSLNVGVNYGYTF

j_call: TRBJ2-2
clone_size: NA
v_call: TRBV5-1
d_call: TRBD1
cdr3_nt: TGCGCCAGCAGCTTACGACCGCAGGGGGCGAACACCGGGGAGCTGTTTTTT
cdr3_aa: CASSLRPQGANTGELFF

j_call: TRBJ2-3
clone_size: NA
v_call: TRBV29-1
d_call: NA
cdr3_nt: TGCAGCGTGCTCCAGCCCCTAGGCACAGATACGCAGTATTTT
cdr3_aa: CSVLQPLGTDTQYF

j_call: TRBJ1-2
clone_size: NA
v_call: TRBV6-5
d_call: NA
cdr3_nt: TGTGCCAGCAGATTACAGAGTAACTATGGCTACACCTTC
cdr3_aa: CASRLQSNYGYTF

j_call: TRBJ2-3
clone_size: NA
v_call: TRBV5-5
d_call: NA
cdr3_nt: TGTGCCAGCAGCTTGGCACCCTCATCCCCAGATACGCAGTATTTT
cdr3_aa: CASSLAPSSPDTQYF

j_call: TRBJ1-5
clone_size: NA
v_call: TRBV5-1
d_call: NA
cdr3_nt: TGCGCCAGCAGCTTGGAAGACAGCTCGAATCAGCCCCAGCATTTT
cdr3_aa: CASSLEDSSNQPQHF